Each of the 10 T cell receptor beta chains below was sequenced from the same sample in a study of T cell repertoires in cytomegalovirus infection. TCRdb re-analysed the reads in MiXCR, keeping a single row per CDR3 protein. Of a few hundred thousand distinct CDR3 sequences in the sample, about 42% were seen once. The antigens these receptors bind are not known. Sequenced material: cultured PBMCs, taken from culture after CMV antigen stimulation. Every receptor here comes from a human donor in good health (CMV status not recorded). Some clones in this sample may be carry-over from other donors' samples.

The chain recombines TRBV12-3 or TRBV12-4 with TRBJ2-5, with a possible D match to TRBD2 (5 bases). Trimming pared 2 bases from V and 4 bases from J, leaving 17 bases between. The CDR3 has 16 residues. The CDR3 nucleotides read TGTGCCAGCAGTTTAACCACTCACAAGGCGGGAGAGACCCAGTACTTC. This sequence encodes CASSLTTHKAGETQYF.

The genes are TRBV5-6 and TRBJ2-1; D is possibly TRBD2 (6 bases). V was cut by 3 bases and J by 6 bases, with 19 bases left in between. CDR3 length equals 16 residues. Germline-derived CDR1 and CDR2 are SGHDT and YYEEEE. The CDR3 protein is CASSSPAGTVPNEQFF. DNA for the CDR3: TGTGCCAGCAGCTCACCGGCGGGAACCGTCCCCAATGAGCAGTTCTTC.

V gene TRBV15 combines with J gene TRBJ1-5; no clear D. The CDR3 runs 15 residues. Trimming cost V 3 bases and J 3 bases, with 12 bases left between them. Looked up from germline, CDR1 is LNHNV and CDR2 is YYDKDF (reference sequence). The CDR3 DNA sequence: TGTGCCACCAGCAGCTCTCGGGCAGCCAATCAGCCCCAGCATTTT. This codes for CATSSSRAANQPQHF.

The chain recombines TRBV11-1 with TRBJ2-7; D is undetermined. From germline, CDR1 is SGHAT and CDR2 FQDESV (reference sequence). Trimming removed 8 bases from V and 4 bases from J, with 12 bases in between. The CDR3 totals 12 residues. The CDR3 sequence is CASRNSRYEQYF. The CDR3 DNA reads as TGTGCCAGCCGAAATTCCCGTTACGAGCAGTACTTC.

The chain has TRBV6-1 and TRBJ2-1, with no clear D. CDR3 length equals 9 residues. Germline CDR1 and CDR2: MNHNS and SASEGT. The ends were cut back, 8 bases at V and 8 bases at J, with 4 bases in the middle. The chain's CDR3 is CASGDEQFF. For the CDR3, the DNA is TGTGCCAGCGGAGATGAGCAGTTCTTC.

The sample holds many counts of this clonotype. The V call is TRBV7-2, the J call TRBJ2-1; D possibly corresponds to TRBD1 (6 bases). Germline V gene lookup returns CDR1 SGHTA and CDR2 FQGNSA. V was cut by 4 bases and J by 10 bases, with 23 bases left in between. CDR3 length equals 16 residues. The CDR3 sequence is CASSYSGSRAQGEQFF. Written as DNA, the CDR3 is TGTGCCAGCAGCTATAGTGGTAGCCGGGCTCAGGGGGAGCAGTTCTTC.

This chain links TRBV11-1 with TRBJ1-1; 7 bases match TRBD1. V lost 1 base to trimming and J lost 1 base; unmatched junction nucleotides: 9. This CDR3 is built from 17 residues. Germline CDR1 is SGHAT and CDR2 is FQDESV (reference sequence). The CDR3 DNA follows: TGTGCCAGCAGCTTAGACTGGTTGGGACAGAAGAACACTGAAGCTTTCTTT. It specifies CASSLDWLGQKNTEAFF.

The genes are TRBV7-8 and TRBJ2-1, with D uncertain. With 2 bases removed from V and 2 bases from J, the gap between germline ends came to 19 bases. CDR3 length: 18 residues. Germline assignment: CDR1 SGHVS and CDR2 FQNEAQ. For the CDR3, the DNA is TGTGCCAGCAGCTTATCGGGCCGACACCAAACCACCTACAATGAGCAGTTCTTC. As protein: CASSLSGRHQTTYNEQFF.

Only a few counts were recorded for this clonotype. The chain is built from TRBV7-2 and TRBJ1-1, with D perhaps TRBD1 (6 bases). Trimming stripped 5 bases from V and 1 base from J, with 14 bases between. Germline V CDR1 and CDR2: SGHTA, FQGNSA. The CDR3 is 15 residues long. In DNA, the CDR3 is TGTGCCAGCAGCCCTCGACAGGCCCCGAACACTGAAGCTTTCTTT. Translating gives CASSPRQAPNTEAFF.

V is TRBV7-9 and J is TRBJ2-3, with D possibly TRBD2 on 5 matching bases. This CDR3 comprises 14 residues. From germline, CDR1 is SEHNR and CDR2 FQNEAQ (reference sequence). V lost 9 bases to trimming and J lost 8 bases, with 21 bases between them. The CDR3 reads CASSGTWSAGTQYF. The CDR3 DNA follows: TGTGCCAGTAGTGGCACCTGGTCGGCGGGTACGCAGTATTTT.